The clone carrying this T cell receptor (beta chain) was seen only a few times. This record belongs to a study of blood T cell repertoires in COVID-19. Study details: Both acute and convalescent COVID-19 samples were obtained from the United States, Italy and Spain. From T cells, B-cell-depleted T cells, or PBMCs came the material, which was cDNA or gDNA.

Source study methods: Amplification of reference gene primers provided the estimated nucleated cell counts. Sequencing used immunoSEQ multiplex PCR; TCRdb keeps in-frame clones, though not all of them. V and J calls and clone size are copied from that table; D and trimming were computed from the DNA. The sample holds tens of thousands of clones; roughly 78% are singletons and the top ten take around 9.3%. The ends lost 4 bases at V and 2 bases at J; junction bases unmatched: 5. Germline CDR1 reads SGHDN; CDR2 reads FVKESK. The CDR3 runs to 16 residues. The origin of this receptor is a man aged 55 to 70 with acute or convalescent COVID-19. Sequencing was done on a sample of peripheral blood. The chain recombines TRBV14 with TRBJ2-3; 11 bases line up with TRBD1. As DNA, the CDR3 is TGTGCCAGCAGCCTTGGGACAGGGGGTTCCACAGATACGCAGTATTTT. Protein: CASSLGTGGSTDTQYF.